These 28 T cell receptor beta chains were sequenced from one sample in a study of cytomegalovirus exposure and HLA in healthy donors. Method: immunoSEQ multiplex PCR; TCRdb's copy keeps in-frame clones and lacks some. The table includes about 160,000 clones, 75% to 90% detected once. The sample consisted of PBMCs. Receptor source: a woman aged 18-29 years in good health and CMV-seronegative.

The V and J genes are TRBV19 and TRBJ1-1; D is perhaps TRBD1 (5 bases). This CDR3 contains 15 residues. Germline CDR1 reads LNHDA; CDR2 reads SQIVND (reference sequence). Trimming shortened V by 6 bases and J by 0 bases, and 14 bases separated the two germline ends. CDR3 amino acids: CASRPSDSLNTEAFF. In nucleotides, the CDR3 is TGTGCCAGTAGGCCCAGTGACAGCTTGAACACTGAAGCTTTCTTT.

The rearrangement links TRBV28 to TRBJ2-1; possible D gene TRBD1, 6 bases. V was cut by 2 bases and J by 11 bases, with 16 bases left in between. The CDR3 consists of 14 residues. In germline, CDR1 is MDHEN, CDR2 SYDVKM. CDR3 amino acids: CASSLALGAYKQFF. Written as DNA, the CDR3 is TGTGCCAGCAGTTTAGCTCTGGGGGCTTATAAGCAGTTCTTC.

The V gene is TRBV9, the J gene TRBJ1-1, with a tentative D call TRBD1 (5 bases). There are 16 residues in the CDR3. Germline values: CDR1 SGDLS, CDR2 YYNGEE. V shed 0 bases and J shed 0 bases, with 12 bases lying between them. The CDR3 loop is CASSVEQAIVNTEAFF. Written as DNA, the CDR3 is TGTGCCAGCAGCGTAGAACAGGCAATTGTGAACACTGAAGCTTTCTTT.

V gene TRBV18 combines with J gene TRBJ1-6; TRBD1 is a possible D gene (6 bases). With 6 bases removed from V and 10 bases from J, the gap between germline ends came to 16 bases. The CDR3 is 14 amino acids. Germline CDR1 and CDR2: KGHSH and LQKENI. This CDR3 is CASSPTGQKSPLHF. CDR3 nucleotides: TGTGCCAGCTCCCCTACAGGGCAGAAATCACCCCTCCACTTT. Using reference TRBV18 and TRBJ1-6 for the parts outside the CDR3, the full variable domain is NAGVMQNPRHLVRRRGQEARLRCSPMKGHSHVYWYRQLPEEGLKFMVYLQKENIIDESGMPKERFSAEFPKEGPSILRIQQVVRGDSAAYFCASSPTGQKSPLHFGNGTRLTVT.

V usage is TRBV19 and J usage is TRBJ2-1; 9 nucleotides line up with TRBD1. Germline CDR1 is LNHDA and CDR2 is SQIVND (reference sequence). The CDR3 spans 15 residues. The trim removed 5 bases at V and 7 bases at J, leaving 9 bases unmatched. The CDR3 nucleotides read TGTGCCAGTAGTGTACAGGGGGCGAGCATGAATGAGCAGTTCTTC. Its translation is CASSVQGASMNEQFF.

The rearrangement uses TRBV2 and TRBJ2-1; 14 nucleotides align to TRBD2. CDR3 size: 20 residues. With 2 bases clipped from V and 0 bases from J, the junction kept 9 bases outside the gene matches. The germline V gene has CDR1 SNHLY and CDR2 FYNNEI. The CDR3 reads CASSESLGLAGVSSYNEQFF. CDR3 DNA sequence: TGTGCCAGCAGTGAATCTTTGGGACTAGCGGGGGTGAGCTCCTACAATGAGCAGTTCTTC. The variable domain in full, completed from reference TRBV2 and TRBJ2-1, reads EPEVTQTPSHQVTQMGQEVILRCVPISNHLYFYWYRQILGQKVEFLVSFYNNEISEKSEIFDDQFSVERPDGSNFTLKIRSTKLEDSAMYFCASSESLGLAGVSSYNEQFFGPGTRLTVL.

This sequence joins TRBV11-2 and TRBJ2-2; weak D call: TRBD2 (5 bases). The CDR3 extends over 16 amino acids. The V gene's germline CDR1 is SGHAT and CDR2 FQNNGV. The V gene lost 3 bases and the J gene lost 7 bases, with 18 bases spanning the gap. CDR3 amino acids: CASSLDSSPVGGELFF. DNA for the CDR3: TGTGCCAGCAGCTTGGACTCTAGCCCAGTCGGCGGGGAGCTGTTTTTT.

The chain recombines TRBV9 with TRBJ2-3; maybe TRBD2 (5 bases). Germline V CDR1 and CDR2: SGDLS, YYNGEE. V shed 3 bases and J shed 2 bases, with 13 bases lying between them. This CDR3 is 15 amino acids long. The CDR3 loop is CASSEGDLYTDTQYF. As DNA, the CDR3 is TGTGCCAGCAGCGAGGGAGACTTGTACACAGATACGCAGTATTTT.

The count of this clone is one. The chain combines TRBV9 with TRBJ2-1, with 12 bases aligning to TRBD2. The CDR3 is 22 residues long. Losses at the gene ends were 4 bases for V and 8 bases for J; bases not matched to a gene: 28. Per germline, CDR1 SGDLS and CDR2 YYNGEE. The CDR3 loop reads CASSPGLGRTSGNNRWGYEQFF. CDR3 sequence (DNA): TGTGCCAGCAGCCCCGGTCTGGGGAGGACTAGCGGGAATAATCGTTGGGGTTATGAGCAGTTCTTC. The full variable domain, its missing parts supplied by reference TRBV9 and TRBJ2-1, is DSGVTQTPKHLITATGQRVTLRCSPRSGDLSVYWYQQSLDQGLQFLIQYYNGEERAKGNILERFSAQQFPDLHSELNLSSLELGDSALYFCASSPGLGRTSGNNRWGYEQFFGPGTRLTVL.

V and J are TRBV27 and TRBJ1-1; TRBD1 matches at 10 bases. The CDR3 length is 19 residues. Germline V gene sequence: CDR1 MNHEY, CDR2 SMNVEV (reference sequence). The J segment lost 4 bases and the V segment lost 6 bases, leaving 20 bases of the junction unmatched. The CDR3 DNA follows: TGTGCCAGCAGCCAACTAATCCGGGACAGGGGAGGAGGTCGCACTGAAGCTTTCTTT. Translation gives CASSQLIRDRGGGRTEAFF.

V is TRBV18 and J is TRBJ2-7; possibly TRBD1 for D (5 bases). This CDR3 is built from 14 residues. Germline loops: CDR1 KGHSH, CDR2 LQKENI. Trimming pared 8 bases from V and 0 bases from J, leaving 14 bases between. In nucleotides, the CDR3 is TGTGCCAGCCTAGACAGCTTAGGCTCCTACGAGCAGTACTTC. It is translated as CASLDSLGSYEQYF.

This clone was detected ten times or more. The chain couples TRBV4-3 to TRBJ2-7, with D tentatively TRBD2 (6 bases). Per germline, CDR1 LGHNA and CDR2 YSLEER. The CDR3 runs to 15 residues. V lost 4 bases and J lost 0, with 13 bases in between. CDR3: CASSRYRDSSYEQYF. The CDR3, as DNA: TGCGCCAGCAGCCGATACCGGGACTCCTCCTACGAGCAGTACTTC.

The V gene is TRBV2, the J gene TRBJ2-1; 9 bases map to TRBD2. The junction had 12 bases not matched to a gene; V was cut back by 2 bases and J by 10 bases. The CDR3 consists of 16 residues. Looked up from germline, CDR1 is SNHLY and CDR2 is FYNNEI. CDR3 nucleotides: TGTGCCAGCAGTGAAAGACTAGCGGTAACTACGGGGGAGCAGTTCTTC. This translates into CASSERLAVTTGEQFF.

This chain uses TRBV18 with TRBJ2-1, with D possibly matching TRBD2 (6 bases). Germline CDR1 is KGHSH and CDR2 is LQKENI. The CDR3 totals 16 residues. V lost 6 bases and J lost 1, with 16 bases in between. This CDR3 reads CASSLTRSGSYNEQFF. For the CDR3, the DNA is TGTGCCAGCTCCCTGACTCGTAGCGGATCCTACAATGAGCAGTTCTTC.

The rearrangement uses TRBV18 and TRBJ1-2, with 8 bases matching TRBD1. CDR3 size: 13 residues. The V gene end was trimmed by 3 bases and the J gene end by 8 bases; junction bases not matched to a gene: 5. Germline values: CDR1 KGHSH, CDR2 LQKENI. CDR3: CASSPGQGEGYTF. CDR3 DNA sequence: TGTGCCAGCTCACCTGGACAGGGCGAGGGCTACACCTTC.

This clone has only one observation. This chain joins TRBV18 and TRBJ2-1; 14 bases are shared with TRBD2. This CDR3 has 16 residues. Trimming removed 3 bases from V and 4 bases from J; junction bases left unmatched: 2. Germline V gives CDR1 KGHSH, CDR2 LQKENI. CDR3 bases: TGTGCCAGCTCACCCAGGACTAGCGGGGGGTACAATGAGCAGTTCTTC. Translated: CASSPRTSGGYNEQFF.

The DNA of the CDR3 is TGTGCCAGCAGCCAAGGACTAGGCGGCACAGATACGCAGTATTTT. This encodes CASSQGLGGTDTQYF. The V call is TRBV11-3, the J call TRBJ2-3; 7 bases align to TRBD2. Germline lookup yields CDR1 SGHNT and CDR2 YENEEA. V lost 5 bases and J lost 1; bases outside the gene matches: 6. The CDR3 consists of 15 residues.

The chain uses TRBV10-2 and TRBJ2-1; 10 bases match TRBD1. Germline V gene data show CDR1 as WSHSY and CDR2 as SAAADI. The CDR3 spans 17 residues. The V gene end was trimmed by 7 bases and the J gene end by 0 bases; junction bases not matched to a gene: 9. The DNA for the CDR3 is TGCGCCAGCACAGGAGGACAGGGGGTTAGCTCCTACAATGAGCAGTTCTTC. Amino acid sequence: CASTGGQGVSSYNEQFF.

The gene calls are TRBV4-2 and TRBJ2-5, with TRBD2 identical over 7 bases. V lost 1 base to trimming and J lost 4 bases; unmatched junction nucleotides: 6. CDR1 and CDR2 from the germline V gene are LGHNA and YNFKEQ. This CDR3 region has 15 residues. CDR3: CASSQAAGSRETQYF. For the CDR3, the DNA is TGTGCCAGCAGCCAAGCAGCGGGGTCCCGAGAGACCCAGTACTTC.

V is TRBV7-9 and J is TRBJ2-7, with 7 bases matching TRBD1. J lost 2 bases, V lost 5 bases, and 12 bases had no gene match. This CDR3 spans 16 amino acids. Germline values: CDR1 SEHNR, CDR2 FQNEAQ (reference sequence). Here the CDR3 DNA reads TGTGCCAGCAGCCCCATGTTCGACAGGGCTCCCTACGAGCAGTACTTC. Its protein product is CASSPMFDRAPYEQYF. Together with reference TRBV7-9 and TRBJ2-7, the CDR3 gives the full variable domain: DTGVSQNPRHKITKRGQNVTFRCDPISEHNRLYWYRQTLGQGPEFLTYFQNEAQLEKSRLLSDRFSAERPKGSFSTLEIQRTEQGDSAMYLCASSPMFDRAPYEQYFGPGTRLTVT.

The chain recombines TRBV4-1 with TRBJ1-2, with TRBD1 as a possible D gene (6 bases). CDR3 size: 13 residues. V was cut by 4 bases and J by 4 bases, with 10 bases left in between. Per germline, CDR1 MGHRA and CDR2 YSYEKL. CDR3 residues: CASSRQEAYGYTF. As DNA, the CDR3 is TGCGCCAGCAGCCGACAGGAAGCCTATGGCTACACCTTC.

V and J are TRBV4-1 and TRBJ2-7; weak D call: TRBD1 (7 bases). V was cut by 6 bases and J by 5 bases, with 26 bases left in between. Germline CDR1 and CDR2: MGHRA and YSYEKL. CDR3 length equals 17 residues. The CDR3 spells CASSQGEVAAPIHEQYF. Here the CDR3 DNA reads TGCGCCAGCAGTCAGGGGGAAGTAGCGGCCCCAATCCACGAGCAGTACTTC.

The V gene is TRBV5-6, the J gene TRBJ2-3; possibly TRBD2 for D (6 bases). Germline V gives CDR1 SGHDT, CDR2 YYEEEE. With 2 bases removed from V and 6 bases from J, the gap between germline ends came to 16 bases. The CDR3 covers 15 residues. Here the CDR3 reads CASSFLGTGDDTQYF. The CDR3 DNA follows: TGTGCCAGCAGCTTCCTCGGGACGGGGGATGATACGCAGTATTTT.

The gene calls are TRBV5-4 and TRBJ1-1; D gene uncertain. CDR1 SGHNT and CDR2 YYREEE come from the germline V gene (reference sequence). V dropped 0 bases and J dropped 1 base, with 10 bases sitting between them. CDR3 size: 15 residues. The CDR3 nucleotides are TGTGCCAGCAGCTTGGCCCGGGTTACGAACACTGAAGCTTTCTTT. Its translation is CASSLARVTNTEAFF.

V gene TRBV18 combines with J gene TRBJ1-1; a weak D match, TRBD1 (6 bases). Trimming took off 6 bases at V and 1 base at J, with 15 bases between the two ends. Per germline, CDR1 KGHSH and CDR2 LQKENI. The CDR3 is made up of 15 amino acids. CDR3 DNA: TGTGCCAGCTCTGTTTACAGGGCGGAGAACACTGAAGCTTTCTTT. This translates into CASSVYRAENTEAFF.

The chain uses TRBV2 and TRBJ1-1; 8 bases agree with TRBD1. Trimming cost V 4 bases and J 1 base; bases outside gene matches: 5. CDR1 SNHLY and CDR2 FYNNEI come from the germline V gene. The CDR3 sequence is 15 residues long. In DNA form, the CDR3 reads TGTGCCAGCAGTGTGGGACAGGTGGAGAACACTGAAGCTTTCTTT. It codes for CASSVGQVENTEAFF.

J is TRBJ1-1 and V is TRBV29-1; 9 bases agree with TRBD1. CDR3 length: 12 amino acids. The germline CDR1 and CDR2 sequences are SQVTM and ANQGSEA. V shed 7 bases, J shed 7 bases, and the junction held 7 bases outside the gene matches. The CDR3 DNA reads as TGCAGCGGCCGGGACAGGGCCAGTGAAGCTTTCTTT. Residues: CSGRDRASEAFF.

The rearrangement uses TRBV5-6 and TRBJ1-1; D uncertain. Trimming pared 4 bases from V and 8 bases from J, leaving 15 bases between. Germline lookup yields CDR1 SGHDT and CDR2 YYEEEE. The CDR3 is made up of 13 amino acids. As DNA, the CDR3 is TGTGCCAGCAGCGTGAGCAGAGGAACAGAAGCTTTCTTT. It yields the protein CASSVSRGTEAFF.